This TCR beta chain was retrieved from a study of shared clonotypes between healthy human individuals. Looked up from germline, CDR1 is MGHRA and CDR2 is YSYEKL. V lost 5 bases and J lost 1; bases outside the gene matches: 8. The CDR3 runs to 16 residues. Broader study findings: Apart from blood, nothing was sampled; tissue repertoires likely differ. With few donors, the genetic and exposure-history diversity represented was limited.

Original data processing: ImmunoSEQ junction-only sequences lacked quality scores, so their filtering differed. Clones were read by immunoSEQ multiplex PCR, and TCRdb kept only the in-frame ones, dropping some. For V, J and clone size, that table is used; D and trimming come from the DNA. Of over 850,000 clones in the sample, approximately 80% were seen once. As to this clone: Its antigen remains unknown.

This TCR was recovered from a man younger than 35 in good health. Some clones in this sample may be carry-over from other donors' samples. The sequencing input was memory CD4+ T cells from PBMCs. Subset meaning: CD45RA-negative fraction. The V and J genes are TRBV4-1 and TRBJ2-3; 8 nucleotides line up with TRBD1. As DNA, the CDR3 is TGCGCCAGCAGCTCCTACAGGGGGGAGGGCACAGATACGCAGTATTTT. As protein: CASSSYRGEGTDTQYF.